This T cell receptor beta chain was identified during a study of PD-1 blockade in classical Hodgkin lymphoma. Background on the study: Intravenous infusions of nivolumab 3 mg/kg reached patients every 2 weeks. Findings and limits, study-wide: Undefined causes, possibly disease activity or prior therapy, underlie the repertoire differences. Lower baseline TCR diversity was reported for newly diagnosed patients than for healthy donors.

Every patient experienced relapse after autologous stem cell transplantation, and brentuximab vedotin exposure varied. Researchers used magnetic negative selection to pull out pure CD4+ T cells from thawed PBMCs. Best responses were complete response, partial response or progressive disease. Assay used: immunoSEQ multiplex PCR; TCRdb lists only in-frame clones, some missing. The table records around 25,000 clones, 80% to 85% of them present only once. This CDR3 comprises 15 residues. Between the trimmed V and J ends, which lost 0 bases and 6 bases, there was a span of 11 bases. Germline CDR1 and CDR2: LNHNV and YYDKDF (reference sequence). This clone was counted only a few times. As yet, its antigen is unknown.

This clonotype was obtained from a human donor with classical Hodgkin lymphoma. The chain uses TRBV15 and TRBJ2-2; a possible D gene is TRBD2 (6 bases). The specimen comprised CD4+ T cells from blood, sampled at baseline. The CDR3 loop reads CATSRDLTSPGELFF. CDR3 DNA sequence: TGTGCCACCAGCAGAGATCTCACTAGCCCCGGGGAGCTGTTTTTT.